This entry lists 20 T cell receptor beta chains sequenced from one sample in a study of PD-L1 blockade in urothelial cancer. Profiling relied on immunoSEQ multiplex PCR, and the TCRdb table lists in-frame clones only, not all of them. This table holds under 95,000 clones, more than 70% found once. Time point given: pretreatment peripheral blood. The material was PBMCs, obtained around atezolizumab (anti-PD-L1) treatment. All receptors derive from a man aged 55-75 years with urothelial cancer.

This chain uses TRBV28 with TRBJ2-7, with D uncertain. The CDR3 has 17 residues. Germline CDR1 reads MDHEN; CDR2 reads SYDVKM. V was clipped by 2 bases and J by 0 bases, with 17 bases between them. The DNA for the CDR3 is TGTGCCAGCAGTTTAGTGGTCGGGTCAAGAACCTCCTACGAGCAGTACTTC. Its translation is CASSLVVGSRTSYEQYF. Variable domain in full (rest from reference TRBV28 and TRBJ2-7): DVKVTQSSRYLVKRTGEKVFLECVQDMDHENMFWYRQDPGLGLRLIYFSYDVKMKEKGDIPEGYSVSREKKERFSLILESASTNQTSMYLCASSLVVGSRTSYEQYFGPGTRLTVT.

In this sample, this clone turned up once. The rearrangement joins TRBV5-4 to TRBJ2-7; 11 nucleotides align to TRBD2. The CDR3 length is 14 residues. Germline lookup yields CDR1 SGHNT and CDR2 YYREEE (reference sequence). V was pared by 3 bases and J by 2 bases, with 1 base of the junction left unmatched. CDR3 loop: CASSSTSGTYEQYF. CDR3 bases: TGTGCCAGCAGCTCGACTAGCGGGACCTACGAGCAGTACTTC. The full variable domain, rest sourced from reference TRBV5-4 and TRBJ2-7, is ETGVTQSPTHLIKTRGQQVTLRCSSQSGHNTVSWYQQALGQGPQFIFQYYREEENGRGNFPPRFSGLQFPNYSSELNVNALELDDSALYLCASSSTSGTYEQYFGPGTRLTVT.

The chain links TRBV29-1 to TRBJ1-1; 7 bases map to TRBD1. Trimming took 8 bases from V and 4 from J; bases not matched to a gene: 13. The CDR3 sequence is 14 residues long. Per the germline V gene, CDR1 is SQVTM and CDR2 is ANQGSEA. The CDR3 nucleotides are TGCAGCCATCACTTAACAGGGGCGGTCACTGAAGCTTTCTTT. It codes for CSHHLTGAVTEAFF.

The gene calls are TRBV28 and TRBJ1-1; 7 bases are a match to TRBD1. V was pared by 6 bases and J by 1 base, with 17 bases of the junction left unmatched. Germline loops: CDR1 MDHEN, CDR2 SYDVKM. The CDR3 has 18 residues. Here the CDR3 reads CASRRPTYRGRGNTEAFF. CDR3 nucleotides: TGTGCCAGCAGGAGACCTACGTACAGGGGCCGTGGGAACACTGAAGCTTTCTTT.

The V call is TRBV6-1, the J call TRBJ1-4; D unresolved. V was shortened by 3 bases and J by 8 bases, with 16 bases between the two germline ends. CDR1 MNHNS and CDR2 SASEGT come from the germline V gene. The CDR3 has 15 residues. As DNA, the CDR3 is TGTGCCAGCAGTGACGCGGGAAGTCTCGTGGAAAAACTGTTTTTT. It translates to CASSDAGSLVEKLFF.

The rearrangement joins TRBV7-8 to TRBJ2-4; 10 bases match TRBD1. CDR3 length: 16 residues. With V trimmed by 5 bases and J by 8 bases, 12 bases remained unmatched. Per the germline V gene, CDR1 is SGHVS and CDR2 is FQNEAQ. The CDR3 here is CASSRPRQGAGYIQYF. The DNA of the CDR3 is TGTGCCAGCAGCAGGCCTAGACAGGGGGCTGGATACATTCAGTACTTC.

The chain employs TRBV6-6 and TRBJ2-3; 12 bases match TRBD2. The CDR3 is 15 amino acids. Germline CDR1 is MNHNY and CDR2 is SVGAGI (reference sequence). The ends lost 7 bases at V and 4 bases at J; junction bases unmatched: 6. Written as DNA, the CDR3 is TGTGCCAGCACCCCGGGACTAGCGGGCGCAGATACGCAGTATTTT. Its protein product is CASTPGLAGADTQYF.

The chain employs TRBV18 and TRBJ2-7, with 12 bases lining up with TRBD2. There are 14 residues in the CDR3. J gave up 5 bases and V 5 bases, and 4 bases lay outside the gene matches. Germline V lookup: CDR1 KGHSH, CDR2 LQKENI. The CDR3 spells CASSVTSGSNEQYF. Written as DNA, the CDR3 is TGTGCCAGCTCAGTGACTAGCGGGAGCAACGAGCAGTACTTC.

The table lists this clone with a few counts. The chain couples TRBV2 to TRBJ1-1; D may be TRBD1 (5 bases). The CDR3 runs to 14 residues. Trimming removed 8 bases from V and 1 base from J, with 14 bases in between. CDR1 and CDR2 (germline): SNHLY, FYNNEI. Here the CDR3 DNA reads TGTGCCAGCGACAAGGGGCAGGGGAACACTGAAGCTTTCTTT. Its translation is CASDKGQGNTEAFF.

J is TRBJ2-7 and V is TRBV9; D not certain. Germline V gene lookup returns CDR1 SGDLS and CDR2 YYNGEE. The length of the CDR3 is 14 residues. V lost 2 bases, J lost 1 base, and 10 bases lay in between. The CDR3 sequence is CASSVSVTSYEQYF. The CDR3 bases are TGTGCCAGCAGCGTTTCAGTTACATCCTACGAGCAGTACTTC.

The chain employs TRBV7-2 and TRBJ2-4; D remains unclear. Trimming removed 7 bases from V and 1 base from J, with 14 bases in between. Germline CDR1 reads SGHTA; CDR2 reads FQGNSA. The length of the CDR3 is 15 residues. This CDR3 reads CASTPGGSAKNIQYF. The CDR3, as DNA: TGTGCCAGCACCCCGGGTGGGTCGGCCAAAAACATTCAGTACTTC.

The rearrangement uses TRBV15 and TRBJ2-3, with TRBD1 matching 8 bases. CDR1 is LNHNV and CDR2 is YYDKDF in the germline V gene (reference sequence). The CDR3 covers 15 residues. Losses at the gene ends were 1 base for V and 5 bases for J; bases not matched to a gene: 5. The CDR3 region is CATSRGAGGRDTQYF. The CDR3 DNA follows: TGTGCCACCAGCAGAGGGGCAGGGGGCAGAGATACGCAGTATTTT.

V gene TRBV27 combines with J gene TRBJ2-7; the D gene is possibly TRBD1 (6 bases). V shed 8 bases and J shed 3 bases, with 14 bases lying between them. The germline V gene has CDR1 MNHEY and CDR2 SMNVEV (reference sequence). This CDR3 has 13 amino acids. For the CDR3, the DNA is TGTGCCAGCCAATTTCAACAGGGCTACGAGCAGTACTTC. Its translation: CASQFQQGYEQYF.

This clone was detected once. V gene TRBV6-5 combines with J gene TRBJ1-2; D not resolved. Germline V CDR1 and CDR2: MNHEY, SVGAGI. This CDR3 is 12 amino acids long. V dropped 4 bases and J dropped 7 bases, with 10 bases sitting between them. Here the CDR3 DNA reads TGTGCCAGCAGTTCTTATCGGGGTGGCTACACCTTC. Translated, it gives CASSSYRGGYTF.

This rearrangement joins TRBV4-1 to TRBJ2-3; 11 bases map to TRBD2. The CDR3 has 16 amino acids. V trimming: 3 bases; J trimming: 8 bases; junction bases outside the gene matches: 10. Looked up from germline, CDR1 is MGHRA and CDR2 is YSYEKL. DNA of the CDR3: TGCGCCAGCAGCCATAATAGCGGGGGGGTGGGCGGTACGCAGTATTTT. Translated, it gives CASSHNSGGVGGTQYF.

This chain links TRBV7-9 with TRBJ2-7, with D uncertain. The germline gives CDR1 SEHNR, CDR2 FQNEAQ (reference sequence). This CDR3 is built from 14 residues. Deletions cut 7 bases from V and 6 bases from J, with 19 bases between. The CDR3 here is CASTPIEKRSEQYF. CDR3 coding DNA: TGTGCCAGCACCCCAATTGAAAAGAGATCCGAGCAGTACTTC.

The V gene is TRBV28, the J gene TRBJ2-7; the D is unclear. V was trimmed by 7 bases and J by 9 bases, leaving 19 bases between them. The germline V gene encodes CDR1 MDHEN and CDR2 SYDVKM. The CDR3 consists of 13 residues. The CDR3 protein is CASTLGPRWWQYF. The CDR3 DNA reads TGTGCCAGCACCCTCGGTCCCAGGTGGTGGCAGTACTTC. The whole variable domain, filled in from reference TRBV28 and TRBJ2-7, reads DVKVTQSSRYLVKRTGEKVFLECVQDMDHENMFWYRQDPGLGLRLIYFSYDVKMKEKGDIPEGYSVSREKKERFSLILESASTNQTSMYLCASTLGPRWWQYFGPGTRLTVT.

V gene TRBV18 combines with J gene TRBJ2-1, with a tentative D call TRBD2 (6 bases). From germline, CDR1 is KGHSH and CDR2 LQKENI. V shed 1 base and J shed 9 bases, with 10 bases lying between them. The CDR3 runs 13 residues. For the CDR3, the DNA is TGTGCCAGCTCACCACTAGCGGAGAGTGAGCAGTTCTTC. Its translation: CASSPLAESEQFF. Full variable domain (outside the CDR3, taken from reference TRBV18 and TRBJ2-1): NAGVMQNPRHLVRRRGQEARLRCSPMKGHSHVYWYRQLPEEGLKFMVYLQKENIIDESGMPKERFSAEFPKEGPSILRIQQVVRGDSAAYFCASSPLAESEQFFGPGTRLTVL.

The chain is built from TRBV29-1 and TRBJ1-1; a weak D match, TRBD1 (6 bases). The V and J ends lost 7 bases and 3 bases respectively, with 18 bases between them. Germline loops: CDR1 SQVTM, CDR2 ANQGSEA. The CDR3 contains 14 residues. The CDR3 coding sequence is TGCAGCGCCCGGGGGGGGGCGGGGGACACTGAAGCTTTCTTT. Its translation: CSARGGAGDTEAFF.

The rearrangement uses TRBV5-4 and TRBJ2-3; TRBD1 matches at 7 bases. Trimming took 2 bases from V and 2 from J; bases not matched to a gene: 11. The CDR3 runs to 17 residues. Germline assignment: CDR1 SGHNT and CDR2 YYREEE (reference sequence). CDR3 residues: CASSFVLGQVPTDTQYF. The CDR3 DNA follows: TGTGCCAGCAGCTTTGTGCTTGGACAGGTCCCCACAGATACGCAGTATTTT.